This paragraph reports one T cell receptor (beta chain). As processed by the authors: Amplification with reference gene primers provided the estimates of nucleated cell counts. Profiling relied on immunoSEQ multiplex PCR, and the TCRdb table lists in-frame clones only, not all of them. V, J and clone size reflect that table, while D and trimming were determined from the DNA. The sample consists of tens of thousands of clones, roughly 88% of them appearing once. The data derive from a study of blood T cell repertoires in COVID-19. Across the study: Sample material is recorded as cDNA or gDNA derived from T cells, B-cell-depleted T cells, or PBMCs.

This CDR3 comprises 15 residues. V was clipped by 0 bases and J by 1 base, with 9 bases between them. Germline values: CDR1 SGDLS, CDR2 YYNGEE. The material sequenced was peripheral blood. V and J are TRBV9 and TRBJ2-3, with D possibly matching TRBD1 (6 bases). The origin of this receptor is a woman aged 55-69 years with acute or convalescent COVID-19. DNA of the CDR3: TGTGCCAGCAGCGTAGCACAGGGCCGCACAGATACGCAGTATTTT. Protein: CASSVAQGRTDTQYF.